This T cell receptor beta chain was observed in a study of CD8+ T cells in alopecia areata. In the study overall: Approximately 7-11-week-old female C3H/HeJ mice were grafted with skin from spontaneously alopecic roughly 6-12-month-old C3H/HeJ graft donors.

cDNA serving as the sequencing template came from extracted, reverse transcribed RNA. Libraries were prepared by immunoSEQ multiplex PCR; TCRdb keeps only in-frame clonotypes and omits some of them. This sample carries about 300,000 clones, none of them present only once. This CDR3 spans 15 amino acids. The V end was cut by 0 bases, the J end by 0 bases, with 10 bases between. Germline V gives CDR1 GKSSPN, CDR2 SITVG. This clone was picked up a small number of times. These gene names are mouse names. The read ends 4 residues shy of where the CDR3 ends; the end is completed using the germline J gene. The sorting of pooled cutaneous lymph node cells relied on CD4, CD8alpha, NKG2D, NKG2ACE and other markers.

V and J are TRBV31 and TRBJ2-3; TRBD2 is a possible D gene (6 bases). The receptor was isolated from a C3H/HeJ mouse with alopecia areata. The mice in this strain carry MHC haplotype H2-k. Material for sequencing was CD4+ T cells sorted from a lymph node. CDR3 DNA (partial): TGTGCCTGGAGTCTACTCTGGGGTAGTGCAGAA. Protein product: CAWSLLWGSAE. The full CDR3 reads CAWSLLWGSAETLYF.